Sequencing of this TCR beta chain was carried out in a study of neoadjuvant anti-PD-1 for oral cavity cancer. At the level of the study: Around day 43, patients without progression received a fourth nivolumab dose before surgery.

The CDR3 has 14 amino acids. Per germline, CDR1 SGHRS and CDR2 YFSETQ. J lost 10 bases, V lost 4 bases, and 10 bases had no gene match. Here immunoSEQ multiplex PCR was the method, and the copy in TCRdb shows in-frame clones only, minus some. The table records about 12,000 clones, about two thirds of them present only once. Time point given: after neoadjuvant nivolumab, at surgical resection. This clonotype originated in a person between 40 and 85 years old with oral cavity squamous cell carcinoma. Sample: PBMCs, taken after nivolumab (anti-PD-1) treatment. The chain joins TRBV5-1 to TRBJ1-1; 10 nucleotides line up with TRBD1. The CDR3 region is CASSPGTGDWAAFF. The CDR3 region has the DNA TGCGCCAGCAGCCCAGGGACAGGGGACTGGGCAGCTTTCTTT.